This TCR beta chain originates from a study of blood T cell repertoires in COVID-19. On the study more broadly: Samples representing acute and convalescent COVID-19 were sourced from the United States, Italy and Spain.

Profiled with immunoSEQ multiplex PCR; TCRdb holds only in-frame clones, not every one. The sample carries approximately 31,000 clones, over 85% recorded once. Germline CDR1 reads MGHRA; CDR2 reads YSYEKL. The CDR3 is made up of 14 amino acids. Trimming took 0 bases from V and 0 from J, leaving 5 bases between them. The source of this sequence is a male donor with active COVID-19. J is TRBJ1-1 and V is TRBV4-1; D is uncertain. The specimen was peripheral blood. The CDR3 sequence: CASSQDTVNTEAFF. CDR3 DNA: TGCGCCAGCAGCCAAGATACAGTGAACACTGAAGCTTTCTTT.